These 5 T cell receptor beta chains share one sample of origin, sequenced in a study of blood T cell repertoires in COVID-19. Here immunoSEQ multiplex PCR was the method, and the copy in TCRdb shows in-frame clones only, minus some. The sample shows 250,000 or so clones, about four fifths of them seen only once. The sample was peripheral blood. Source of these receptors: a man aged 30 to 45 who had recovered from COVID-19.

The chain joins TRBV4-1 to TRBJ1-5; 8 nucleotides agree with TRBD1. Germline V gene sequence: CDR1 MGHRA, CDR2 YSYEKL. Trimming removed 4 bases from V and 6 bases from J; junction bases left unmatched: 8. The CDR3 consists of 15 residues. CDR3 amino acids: CASSRRTGSVQPQHF. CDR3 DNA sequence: TGCGCCAGCAGCCGACGGACAGGGTCGGTTCAGCCCCAGCATTTT.

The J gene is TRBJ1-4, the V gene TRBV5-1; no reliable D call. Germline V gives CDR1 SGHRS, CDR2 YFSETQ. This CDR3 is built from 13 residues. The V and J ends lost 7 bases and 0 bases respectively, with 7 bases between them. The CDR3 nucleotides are TGCGCCAGCTCTCAGACAACTAATGAAAAACTGTTTTTT. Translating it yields CASSQTTNEKLFF.

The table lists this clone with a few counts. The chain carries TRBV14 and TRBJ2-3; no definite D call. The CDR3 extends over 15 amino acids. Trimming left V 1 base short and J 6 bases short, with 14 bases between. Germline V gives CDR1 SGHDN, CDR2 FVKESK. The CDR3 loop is CASSQAVSRWDTQYF. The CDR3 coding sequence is TGTGCCAGCAGCCAAGCCGTCTCTCGGTGGGATACGCAGTATTTT.

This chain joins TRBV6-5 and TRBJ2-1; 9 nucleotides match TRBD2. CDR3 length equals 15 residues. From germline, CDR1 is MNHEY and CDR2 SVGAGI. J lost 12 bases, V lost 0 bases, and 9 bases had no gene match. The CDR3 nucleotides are TGTGCCAGCAGTTACTCGTCTAGCGGGGTATTTTTGCAGTTCTTC. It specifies CASSYSSSGVFLQFF.

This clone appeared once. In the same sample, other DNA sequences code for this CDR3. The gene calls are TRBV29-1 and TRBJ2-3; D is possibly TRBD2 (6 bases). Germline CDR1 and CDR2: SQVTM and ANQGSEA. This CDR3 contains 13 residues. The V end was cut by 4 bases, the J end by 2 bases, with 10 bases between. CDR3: CSVVGGATDTQYF. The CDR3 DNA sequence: TGCAGCGTTGTAGGCGGGGCCACAGATACGCAGTATTTT.